This passage covers 20 T cell receptor beta chains from one sample sequenced in a study of OX40 agonist ivuxolimab in advanced cancers. Sequenced by immunoSEQ multiplex PCR; TCRdb stores in-frame clones only, minus some. The sample lists fewer than 100,000 clones; roughly four fifths were seen once. The sequencing here drew on CD4+ or CD8+ T cells sorted from blood, taken in a trial of the OX40 agonist ivuxolimab. The source is an adult with an advanced solid tumor such as melanoma, head and neck, liver or kidney cancer.

The rearrangement links TRBV19 to TRBJ1-5; a possible D gene is TRBD1 (5 bases). Trimming stripped 6 bases from V and 5 bases from J, with 17 bases between. In germline, CDR1 is LNHDA, CDR2 SQIVND (reference sequence). This CDR3 is 15 amino acids long. The CDR3 DNA reads TGTGCCAGTAGGCTACAGGCAACCACTTATCAGCCCCAGCATTTT. Its translation: CASRLQATTYQPQHF.

The CDR3 nucleotides are TGTGCCAGTAGACAGGGATCCCAAGAGACCCAGTACTTC. This codes for CASRQGSQETQYF. The chain couples TRBV2 to TRBJ2-5; 7 bases are a match to TRBD1. The length of the CDR3 is 13 residues. Germline V gene sequence: CDR1 SNHLY, CDR2 FYNNEI. Germline trimming cut 9 bases from V and 1 base from J; bases unmatched to any gene: 5.

This chain joins TRBV19 and TRBJ1-5, with 9 nucleotides matching TRBD1. The ends lost 6 bases at V and 7 bases at J; junction bases unmatched: 4. Per germline, CDR1 LNHDA and CDR2 SQIVND (reference sequence). The CDR3 runs to 13 residues. In DNA form, the CDR3 reads TGTGCCAGTAGCAGGGACAGGGACCAGCCCCAGCATTTT. Protein: CASSRDRDQPQHF. The whole variable domain, filled in from reference TRBV19 and TRBJ1-5, reads DGGITQSPKYLFRKEGQNVTLSCEQNLNHDAMYWYRQDPGQGLRLIYYSQIVNDFQKGDIAEGYSVSREKKESFPLTVTSAQKNPTAFYLCASSRDRDQPQHFGDGTRLSIL.

Concerning this clone itself: The sample holds other DNA sequences that translate to the same CDR3. The rearrangement uses TRBV5-1 and TRBJ2-3, with TRBD1 matching 7 bases. There are 14 residues in the CDR3. The V segment lost 0 bases and the J segment 3 bases; nucleotides outside the gene matches: 1. CDR1 SGHRS and CDR2 YFSETQ come from the germline V gene. CDR3 nucleotide sequence: TGCGCCAGCAGCTTGGCAGGGGGAACAGATACGCAGTATTTT. Translation: CASSLAGGTDTQYF.

V and J are TRBV11-2 and TRBJ2-3, with 14 bases aligning to TRBD2. Germline V gene sequence: CDR1 SGHAT, CDR2 FQNNGV. This CDR3 spans 16 amino acids. V shed 5 bases and J 10 bases; nucleotides not matched to a gene: 11. In nucleotides, the CDR3 is TGTGCCAGCAGCCCCCGACTAGCGGGGGGGTTTAGCGCGCAGTATTTT. Translated: CASSPRLAGGFSAQYF.

The genes are TRBV4-3 and TRBJ2-1, with 7 bases aligning to TRBD2. This CDR3 is built from 15 residues. V was pared by 0 bases and J by 4 bases, with 3 bases of the junction left unmatched. Germline loops: CDR1 LGHNA, CDR2 YSLEER. DNA for the CDR3: TGCGCCAGCAGCCAAGAGACTAGCCGGTACAATGAGCAGTTCTTC. This codes for CASSQETSRYNEQFF.

The chain couples TRBV6-1 to TRBJ1-4; 7 bases map to TRBD1. The V gene's germline CDR1 is MNHNS and CDR2 SASEGT. J lost 1 base, V lost 3 bases, and 8 bases had no gene match. The length of the CDR3 is 17 residues. The CDR3 DNA reads as TGTGCCAGCAGTGATAGTGCCAGGGGGGGAACTAATGAAAAACTGTTTTTT. Protein product: CASSDSARGGTNEKLFF.

The rearrangement uses TRBV19 and TRBJ1-5; D uncertain. CDR3 length: 14 residues. Between the trimmed V and J ends, which lost 8 bases and 6 bases, there was a span of 17 bases. Looked up from germline, CDR1 is LNHDA and CDR2 is SQIVND (reference sequence). DNA for the CDR3: TGTGCCAGTCGGTTTCCCGGGCTGAGTCAGCCCCAGCATTTT. This encodes CASRFPGLSQPQHF.

The V gene is TRBV5-4, the J gene TRBJ2-5; a weak D match, TRBD1 (6 bases). The V gene's germline CDR1 is SGHNT and CDR2 YYREEE (reference sequence). V was cut by 5 bases and J by 2 bases, with 16 bases left in between. The CDR3 totals 15 residues. DNA of the CDR3: TGTGCCAGCAGTCGTTTCGGGACAACACAAGAGACCCAGTACTTC. Residues: CASSRFGTTQETQYF.

This chain connects TRBV4-2 to TRBJ2-5; D is possibly TRBD1 (5 bases). The CDR3 is made up of 14 amino acids. Germline assignment: CDR1 LGHNA and CDR2 YNFKEQ. V was shortened by 3 bases and J by 0 bases, with 8 bases between the two germline ends. Written as DNA, the CDR3 is TGTGCCAGCAGCCATGGGGCCCACCAAGAGACCCAGTACTTC. This sequence encodes CASSHGAHQETQYF.

V and J are TRBV9 and TRBJ1-4; tentatively, D is TRBD1 (5 bases). The CDR3 consists of 13 residues. In germline, CDR1 is SGDLS, CDR2 YYNGEE. V was shortened by 6 bases and J by 7 bases, with 13 bases between the two germline ends. The chain's CDR3 is CASTQGLGEKLFF. CDR3 nucleotide sequence: TGTGCCAGCACCCAGGGACTGGGTGAAAAACTGTTTTTT. The variable domain in full, completed from reference TRBV9 and TRBJ1-4, reads DSGVTQTPKHLITATGQRVTLRCSPRSGDLSVYWYQQSLDQGLQFLIQYYNGEERAKGNILERFSAQQFPDLHSELNLSSLELGDSALYFCASTQGLGEKLFFGSGTQLSVL.

The CDR3 region has the DNA TGTGCCACCTCCTCGACCTTAGACCCTATCTACGAGCAGTACGTC. Translated, it gives CATSSTLDPIYEQYV. J is TRBJ2-7 and V is TRBV6-1, with D unclear. This CDR3 comprises 15 residues. Between the trimmed V and J ends, which lost 10 bases and 3 bases, there was a span of 22 bases. The V gene's germline CDR1 is MNHNS and CDR2 SASEGT.

Regarding this clone: One end of the junction is discordant with germline, which a read error may explain. The gene calls are TRBV10-1 and TRBJ1-4, with a tentative D call TRBD1 (6 bases). The CDR3 covers 15 residues. CDR1 and CDR2 (germline): WNHNN, SYGVQD (reference sequence). CDR3 protein: CATSPGTLFREKLFF. DNA for the CDR3: TGCGCCACCAGTCCCGGGACACTGTTCAGGGAAAAACTGTTTTTT.

This clone was counted a single time. The chain joins TRBV20-1 to TRBJ2-1; tentative D call: TRBD2 (5 bases). This CDR3 has 11 amino acids. In germline, CDR1 is DFQATT, CDR2 SNEGSKA (reference sequence). V dropped 4 bases and J dropped 12 bases, with 13 bases sitting between them. As DNA, the CDR3 is TGCAGTGCTACCCCAGAGGGAGCGCAGTTCTTC. It is translated as CSATPEGAQFF.

V and J are TRBV19 and TRBJ2-5, with 8 bases identical to TRBD1. This CDR3 has 13 residues. With V trimmed by 6 bases and J by 7 bases, 7 bases remained unmatched. Germline V gene sequence: CDR1 LNHDA, CDR2 SQIVND (reference sequence). Written as DNA, the CDR3 is TGTGCCAGTAGCACCGGACAGGGAGGGACCCAGTACTTC. This codes for CASSTGQGGTQYF.

This chain links TRBV2 with TRBJ1-1; no clear D. The germline V gene has CDR1 SNHLY and CDR2 FYNNEI. The CDR3 sequence is 13 residues long. Trimming cost V 5 bases and J 5 bases, with 12 bases left between them. The CDR3 bases are TGTGCCAGCAGTTTGGGGATGGAGACTGAAGCTTTCTTT. The encoded protein is CASSLGMETEAFF.

The table lists this clone with a few counts. V and J are TRBV10-2 and TRBJ2-7; TRBD1 or TRBD2 may be the D gene (5 bases each). CDR1 is WSHSY, CDR2 SAAADI, per germline. V lost 4 bases, J lost 4 bases, and 8 bases lay in between. This CDR3 is built from 12 residues. This chain's CDR3 is CASSGEGYEQYV. The CDR3 DNA reads TGCGCCAGCAGTGGCGAGGGGTACGAGCAGTACGTC.

This chain joins TRBV5-1 and TRBJ1-5, with D maybe TRBD1 (6 bases). The CDR3 consists of 14 residues. Germline assignment: CDR1 SGHRS and CDR2 YFSETQ. Between the trimmed V and J ends, which lost 4 bases and 6 bases, there was a span of 14 bases. CDR3 DNA sequence: TGCGCCAGCAGCCGGGGGGGCGAGGGTCAGCCCCAGCATTTT. Encoded protein: CASSRGGEGQPQHF.

The gene calls are TRBV15 and TRBJ1-5; no definite D call. Germline loops: CDR1 LNHNV, CDR2 YYDKDF (reference sequence). The CDR3 covers 14 residues. Trimming removed 0 bases from V and 2 bases from J, with 5 bases in between. DNA of the CDR3: TGTGCCACCAGCAGAGAATGGGGCAATCAGCCCCAGCATTTT. This codes for CATSREWGNQPQHF. The full variable domain, in which reference TRBV15 and TRBJ1-5 provide the parts outside the CDR3, is DAMVIQNPRYQVTQFGKPVTLSCSQTLNHNVMYWYQQKSSQAPKLLFHYYDKDFNNEADTPDNFQSRRPNTSFCFLDIRSPGLGDTAMYLCATSREWGNQPQHFGDGTRLSIL.

The chain links TRBV19 to TRBJ1-1; D is unresolved. Germline V lookup: CDR1 LNHDA, CDR2 SQIVND (reference sequence). V was clipped by 5 bases and J by 1 base, with 14 bases between them. The CDR3 loop spans 15 amino acids. The CDR3 nucleotides read TGTGCCAGTAGTGCAGCAGCGACCGGGAACACTGAAGCTTTCTTT. It encodes CASSAAATGNTEAFF.